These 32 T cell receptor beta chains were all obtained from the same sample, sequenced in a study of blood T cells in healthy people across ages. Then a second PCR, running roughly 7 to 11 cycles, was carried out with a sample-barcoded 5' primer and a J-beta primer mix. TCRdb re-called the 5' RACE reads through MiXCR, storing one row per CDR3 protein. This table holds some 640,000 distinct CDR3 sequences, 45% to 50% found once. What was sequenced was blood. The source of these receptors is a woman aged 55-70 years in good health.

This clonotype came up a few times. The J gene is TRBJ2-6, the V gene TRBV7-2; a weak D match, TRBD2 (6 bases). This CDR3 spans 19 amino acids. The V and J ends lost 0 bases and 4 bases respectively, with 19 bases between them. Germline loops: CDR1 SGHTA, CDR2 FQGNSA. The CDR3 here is CASSLARLGGGPGANVLTF. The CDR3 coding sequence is TGTGCCAGCAGCTTAGCGCGTTTAGGAGGAGGGCCAGGGGCCAACGTCCTGACTTTC.

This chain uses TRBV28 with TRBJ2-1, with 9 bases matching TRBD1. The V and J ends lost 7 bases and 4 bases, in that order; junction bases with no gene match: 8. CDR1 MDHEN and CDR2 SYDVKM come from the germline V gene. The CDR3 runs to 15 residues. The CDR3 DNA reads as TGTGCCAGCAACCCAACAGGGGGCGGTTACAATGAGCAGTTCTTC. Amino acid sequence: CASNPTGGGYNEQFF.

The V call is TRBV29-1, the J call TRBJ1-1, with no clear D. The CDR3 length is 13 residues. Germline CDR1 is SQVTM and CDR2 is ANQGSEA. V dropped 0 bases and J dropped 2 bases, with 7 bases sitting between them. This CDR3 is CSVEETYNTEAFF. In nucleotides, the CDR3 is TGCAGCGTTGAAGAGACCTACAACACTGAAGCTTTCTTT.

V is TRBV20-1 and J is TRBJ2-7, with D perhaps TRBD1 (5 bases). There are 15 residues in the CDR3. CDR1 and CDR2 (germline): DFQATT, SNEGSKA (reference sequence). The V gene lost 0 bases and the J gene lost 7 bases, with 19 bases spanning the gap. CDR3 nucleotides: TGCAGTGCTAGAGAGTATGGCAGGGTGGTGAATGAGCAGTACTTC. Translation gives CSAREYGRVVNEQYF.

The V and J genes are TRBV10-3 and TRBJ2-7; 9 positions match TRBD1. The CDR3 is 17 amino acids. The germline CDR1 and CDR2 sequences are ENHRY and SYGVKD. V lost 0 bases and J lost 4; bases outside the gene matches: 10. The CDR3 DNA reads TGTGCCATCAGTGAGTCGATTGCAGGACAGGGGATGTACGAGCAGTACTTC. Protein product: CAISESIAGQGMYEQYF.

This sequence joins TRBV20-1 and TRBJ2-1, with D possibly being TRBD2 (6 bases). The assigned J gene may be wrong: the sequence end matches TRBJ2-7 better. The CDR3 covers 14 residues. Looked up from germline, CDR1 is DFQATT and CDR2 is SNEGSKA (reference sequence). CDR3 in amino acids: CSAGGRGGNVEQYF. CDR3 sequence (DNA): TGCAGTGCTGGGGGTAGGGGCGGGAACGTTGAGCAGTACTTC.

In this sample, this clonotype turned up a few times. CDR3 sequence: CASSLAGPRAEQFF. CDR3 bases: TGTGCCAGCAGCCTAGCGGGTCCGAGGGCGGAGCAGTTCTTC. V is TRBV6-2 or TRBV6-3 and J is TRBJ2-1, with TRBD2 identical over 8 bases. CDR3 size: 14 residues. V lost 6 bases, J lost 10 bases, and 11 bases stayed unmatched. Germline CDR1 MNHEY, CDR2 SVGEGT.

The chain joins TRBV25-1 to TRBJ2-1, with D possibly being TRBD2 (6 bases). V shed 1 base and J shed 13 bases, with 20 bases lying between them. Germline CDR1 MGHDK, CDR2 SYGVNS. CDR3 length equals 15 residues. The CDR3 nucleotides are TGTGCCAGCAGTGAATCCCGGGGCCCGGGAGAGACCCAGTTCTTC. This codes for CASSESRGPGETQFF.

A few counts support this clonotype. This CDR3 is CASSRIDGYNEQFF. CDR3 DNA: TGTGCCAGCAGTCGGATAGATGGCTACAATGAGCAGTTCTTC. This sequence joins TRBV28 and TRBJ2-1; no reliable D call. Trimming took off 5 bases at V and 3 bases at J, with 11 bases between the two ends. This CDR3 spans 14 amino acids. Germline V CDR1 and CDR2: MDHEN, SYDVKM.

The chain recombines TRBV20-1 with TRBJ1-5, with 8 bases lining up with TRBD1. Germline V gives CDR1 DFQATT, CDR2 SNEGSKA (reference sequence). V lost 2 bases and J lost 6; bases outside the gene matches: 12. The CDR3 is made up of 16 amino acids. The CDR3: CSARPPGQGAGQPQHF. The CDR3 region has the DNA TGCAGTGCTAGACCCCCCGGGCAGGGGGCGGGTCAGCCCCAGCATTTT.

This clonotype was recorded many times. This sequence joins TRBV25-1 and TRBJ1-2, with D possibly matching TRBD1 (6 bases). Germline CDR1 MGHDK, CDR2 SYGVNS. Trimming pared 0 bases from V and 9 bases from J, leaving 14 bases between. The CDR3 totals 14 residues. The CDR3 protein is CASSEYVGTIRYTF. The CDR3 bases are TGTGCCAGCAGTGAATATGTTGGGACAATCCGCTACACCTTC.

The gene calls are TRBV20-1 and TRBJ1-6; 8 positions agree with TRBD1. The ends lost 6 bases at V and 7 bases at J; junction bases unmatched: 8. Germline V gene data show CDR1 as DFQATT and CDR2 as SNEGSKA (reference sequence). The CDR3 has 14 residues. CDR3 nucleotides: TGCAGTGCCGACAGGGGAGGTCGAAATTCACCCCTCCACTTT. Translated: CSADRGGRNSPLHF.

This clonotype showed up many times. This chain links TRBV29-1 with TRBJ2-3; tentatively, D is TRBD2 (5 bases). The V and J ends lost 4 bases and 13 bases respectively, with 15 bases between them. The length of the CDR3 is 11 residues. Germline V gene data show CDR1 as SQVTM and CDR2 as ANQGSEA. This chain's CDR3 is CSVARDHTEYF. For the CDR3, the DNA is TGCAGCGTTGCCCGGGATCACACGGAGTATTTT.

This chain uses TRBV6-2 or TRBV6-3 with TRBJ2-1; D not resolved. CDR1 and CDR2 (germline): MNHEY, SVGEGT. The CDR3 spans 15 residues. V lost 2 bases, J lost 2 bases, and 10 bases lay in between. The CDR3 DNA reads TGTGCCAGCAGTTACGCAAGACAAACCTACAATGAGCAGTTCTTC. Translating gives CASSYARQTYNEQFF.

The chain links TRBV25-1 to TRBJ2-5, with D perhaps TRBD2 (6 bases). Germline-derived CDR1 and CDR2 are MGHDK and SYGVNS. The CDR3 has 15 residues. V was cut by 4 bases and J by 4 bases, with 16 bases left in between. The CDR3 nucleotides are TGTGCCAGCAGTGTAGCACTAGCCGGGGGAGAGACCCAGTACTTC. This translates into CASSVALAGGETQYF.

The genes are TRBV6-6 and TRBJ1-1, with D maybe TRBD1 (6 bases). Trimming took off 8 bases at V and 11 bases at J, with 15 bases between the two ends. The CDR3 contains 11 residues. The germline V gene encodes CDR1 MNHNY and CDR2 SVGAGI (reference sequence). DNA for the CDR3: TGTGCCAGCTGGGCGGGGGCACACGCTTTCTTT. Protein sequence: CASWAGAHAFF.

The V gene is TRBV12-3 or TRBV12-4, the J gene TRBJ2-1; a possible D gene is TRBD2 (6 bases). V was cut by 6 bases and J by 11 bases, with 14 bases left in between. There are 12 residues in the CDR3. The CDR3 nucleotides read TGTGCCAGCAGCCCGGGACTCCGTCAGCAGTTCTTC. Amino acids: CASSPGLRQQFF.

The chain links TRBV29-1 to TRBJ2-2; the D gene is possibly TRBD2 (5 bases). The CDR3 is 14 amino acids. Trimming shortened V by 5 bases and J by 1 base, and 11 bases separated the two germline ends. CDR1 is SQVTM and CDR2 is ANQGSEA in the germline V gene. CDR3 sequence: CSVLGEGNTGELFF. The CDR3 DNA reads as TGCAGCGTTTTGGGAGAGGGGAACACCGGGGAGCTGTTTTTT.

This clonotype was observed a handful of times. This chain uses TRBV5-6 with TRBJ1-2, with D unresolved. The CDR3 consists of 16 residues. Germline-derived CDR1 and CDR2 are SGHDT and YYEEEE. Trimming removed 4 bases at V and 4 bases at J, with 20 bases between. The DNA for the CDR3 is TGTGCCAGCAGCCCGAAGGGCTCTTCCGCCCTCTATGGCTACACCTTC. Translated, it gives CASSPKGSSALYGYTF.

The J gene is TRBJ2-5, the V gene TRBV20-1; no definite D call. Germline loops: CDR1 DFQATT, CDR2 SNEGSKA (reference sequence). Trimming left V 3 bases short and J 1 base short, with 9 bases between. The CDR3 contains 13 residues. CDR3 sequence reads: CSARSISQETQYF. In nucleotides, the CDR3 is TGCAGTGCTAGGAGTATAAGCCAAGAGACCCAGTACTTC.

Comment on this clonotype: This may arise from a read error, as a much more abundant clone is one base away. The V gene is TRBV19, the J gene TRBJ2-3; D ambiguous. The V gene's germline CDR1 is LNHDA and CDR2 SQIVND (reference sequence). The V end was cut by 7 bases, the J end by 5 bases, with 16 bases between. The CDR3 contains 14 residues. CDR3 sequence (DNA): TGTGCCAGTACAGGCGTGAGTTTAGGAGATACGCAGTATTTT. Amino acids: CASTGVSLGDTQYF.

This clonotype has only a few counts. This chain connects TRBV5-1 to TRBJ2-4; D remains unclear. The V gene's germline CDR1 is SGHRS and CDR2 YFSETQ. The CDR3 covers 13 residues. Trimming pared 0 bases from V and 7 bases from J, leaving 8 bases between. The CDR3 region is CASSLAASNIQYF. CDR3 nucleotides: TGCGCCAGCAGCTTGGCAGCTAGTAACATTCAGTACTTC.

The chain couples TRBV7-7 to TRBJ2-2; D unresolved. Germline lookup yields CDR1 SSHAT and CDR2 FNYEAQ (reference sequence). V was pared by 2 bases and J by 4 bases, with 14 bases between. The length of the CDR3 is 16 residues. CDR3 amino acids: CASSLFQSPFTGELFF. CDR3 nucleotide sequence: TGTGCCAGCAGCTTATTTCAGTCCCCGTTCACCGGGGAGCTGTTTTTT. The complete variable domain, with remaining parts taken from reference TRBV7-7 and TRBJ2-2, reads GAGVSQSPRYKVTKRGQDVTLRCDPISSHATLYWYQQALGQGPEFLTYFNYEAQPDKSGLPSDRFSAERPEGSISTLTIQRTEQRDSAMYRCASSLFQSPFTGELFFGEGSRLTVL.

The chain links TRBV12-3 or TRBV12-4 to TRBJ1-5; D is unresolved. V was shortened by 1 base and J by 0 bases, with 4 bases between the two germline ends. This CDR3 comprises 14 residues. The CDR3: CASSLDVSNQPQHF. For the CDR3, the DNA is TGTGCCAGCAGTTTAGACGTTAGCAATCAGCCCCAGCATTTT.

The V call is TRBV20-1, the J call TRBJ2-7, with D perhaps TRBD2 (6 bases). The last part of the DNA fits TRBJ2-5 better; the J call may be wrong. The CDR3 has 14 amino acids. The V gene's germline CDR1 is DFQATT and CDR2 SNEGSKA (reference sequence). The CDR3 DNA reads TGCAGTGCCCCGAAGGGCGGGATGGTAGAGACCCAGTACTTC. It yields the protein CSAPKGGMVETQYF.

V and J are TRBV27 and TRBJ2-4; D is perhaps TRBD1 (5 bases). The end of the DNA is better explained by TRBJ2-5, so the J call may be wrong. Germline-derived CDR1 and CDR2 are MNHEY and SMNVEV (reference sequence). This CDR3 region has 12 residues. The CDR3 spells CASSSSGETQYF. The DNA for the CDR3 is TGTGCCAGCAGTTCCTCAGGGGAGACCCAGTACTTC.

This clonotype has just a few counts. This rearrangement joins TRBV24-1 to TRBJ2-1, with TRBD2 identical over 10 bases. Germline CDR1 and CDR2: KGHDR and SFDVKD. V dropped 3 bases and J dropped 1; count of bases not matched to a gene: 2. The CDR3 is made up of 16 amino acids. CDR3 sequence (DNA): TGTGCCACCAGTGATGTGACTAGCGGGTCCTACAATGAGCAGTTCTTC. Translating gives CATSDVTSGSYNEQFF.

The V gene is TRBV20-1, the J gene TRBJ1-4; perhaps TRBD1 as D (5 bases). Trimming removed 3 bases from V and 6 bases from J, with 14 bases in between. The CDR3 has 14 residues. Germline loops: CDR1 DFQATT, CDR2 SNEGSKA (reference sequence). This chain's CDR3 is CSASSPGGDEKLFF. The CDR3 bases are TGCAGTGCTAGTTCCCCAGGAGGGGATGAAAAACTGTTTTTT.

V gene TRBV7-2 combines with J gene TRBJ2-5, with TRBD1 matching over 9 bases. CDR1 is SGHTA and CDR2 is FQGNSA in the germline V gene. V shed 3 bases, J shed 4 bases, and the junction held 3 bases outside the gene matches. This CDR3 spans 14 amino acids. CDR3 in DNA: TGTGCCAGCAGCTTCGGACAGGGGCGAGAGACCCAGTACTTC. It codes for CASSFGQGRETQYF.

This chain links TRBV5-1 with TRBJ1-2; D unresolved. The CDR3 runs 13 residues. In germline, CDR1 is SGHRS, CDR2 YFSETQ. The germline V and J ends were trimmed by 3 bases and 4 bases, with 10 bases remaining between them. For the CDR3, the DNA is TGCGCCAGCAGCTCGGTGAAGAGCTATGGCTACACCTTC. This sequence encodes CASSSVKSYGYTF.

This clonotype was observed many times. Written as DNA, the CDR3 is TGCAGCGTTGGAGGCGGGGGGAACTATGGCTACACCTTC. Translated, it gives CSVGGGGNYGYTF. The genes are TRBV29-1 and TRBJ1-2, with D maybe TRBD1 (5 bases). Germline loops: CDR1 SQVTM, CDR2 ANQGSEA. The length of the CDR3 is 13 residues. V was shortened by 4 bases and J by 2 bases, with 11 bases between the two germline ends.

The CDR3 spells CASSPRVNGYNEQFF. CDR3 sequence (DNA): TGCGCCAGCAGCCCCAGGGTTAATGGATACAATGAGCAGTTCTTC. J is TRBJ2-1 and V is TRBV4-1; D perhaps matches TRBD1 (5 bases). CDR3 length: 15 amino acids. Germline CDR1 is MGHRA and CDR2 is YSYEKL. With 4 bases removed from V and 4 bases from J, the gap between germline ends came to 14 bases.